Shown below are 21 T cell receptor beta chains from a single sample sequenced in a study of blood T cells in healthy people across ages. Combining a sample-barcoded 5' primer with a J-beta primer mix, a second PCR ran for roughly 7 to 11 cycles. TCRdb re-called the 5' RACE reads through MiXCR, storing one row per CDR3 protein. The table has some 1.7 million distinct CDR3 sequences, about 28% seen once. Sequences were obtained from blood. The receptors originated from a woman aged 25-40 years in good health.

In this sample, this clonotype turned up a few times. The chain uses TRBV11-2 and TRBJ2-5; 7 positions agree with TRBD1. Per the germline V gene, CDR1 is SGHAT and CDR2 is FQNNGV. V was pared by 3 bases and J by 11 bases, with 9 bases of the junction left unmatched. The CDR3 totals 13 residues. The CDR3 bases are TGTGCCAGCAGCTTTGACAGGGTGAATGAGCAGTACTTC. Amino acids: CASSFDRVNEQYF.

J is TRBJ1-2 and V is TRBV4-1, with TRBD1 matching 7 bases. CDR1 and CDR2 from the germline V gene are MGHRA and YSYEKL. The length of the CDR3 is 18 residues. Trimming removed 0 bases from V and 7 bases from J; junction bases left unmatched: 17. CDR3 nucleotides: TGCGCCAGCAGCCAAGATCTGGGGGCGCCCGACAGGGATTCTGGCTACACCTTC. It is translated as CASSQDLGAPDRDSGYTF.

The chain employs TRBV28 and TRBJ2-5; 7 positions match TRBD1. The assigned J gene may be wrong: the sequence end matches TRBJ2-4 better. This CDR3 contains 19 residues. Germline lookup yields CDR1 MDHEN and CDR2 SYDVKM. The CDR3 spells CASNIPWTGVIMAKNIQYF. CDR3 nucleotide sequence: TGTGCCAGCAACATTCCGTGGACAGGAGTTATTATGGCCAAAAACATTCAGTACTTC.

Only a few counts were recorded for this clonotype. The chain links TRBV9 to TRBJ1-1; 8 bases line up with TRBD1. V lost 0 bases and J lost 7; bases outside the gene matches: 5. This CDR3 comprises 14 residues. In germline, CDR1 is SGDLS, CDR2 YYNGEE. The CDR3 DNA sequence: TGTGCCAGCAGCGTAGGTGGACAGGGATTTGAAGCTTTCTTT. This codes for CASSVGGQGFEAFF.

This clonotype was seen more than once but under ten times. Here the CDR3 DNA reads TGTGCCAGCAGCGTAAAGGGAAATCAGCCCCAGCATTTT. Residues: CASSVKGNQPQHF. The V call is TRBV9, the J call TRBJ1-5, with D hard to call. Trimming left V 1 base short and J 4 bases short, with 6 bases between. Germline CDR1 and CDR2: SGDLS and YYNGEE. The CDR3 covers 13 residues.

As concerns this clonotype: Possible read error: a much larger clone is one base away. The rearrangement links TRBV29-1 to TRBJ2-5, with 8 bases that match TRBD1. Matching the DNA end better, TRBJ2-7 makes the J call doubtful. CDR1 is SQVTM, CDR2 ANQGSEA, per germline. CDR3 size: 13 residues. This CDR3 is CSAQRGTGGEQYF. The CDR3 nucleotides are TGCAGCGCCCAACGGGGCACAGGGGGCGAGCAGTACTTC.

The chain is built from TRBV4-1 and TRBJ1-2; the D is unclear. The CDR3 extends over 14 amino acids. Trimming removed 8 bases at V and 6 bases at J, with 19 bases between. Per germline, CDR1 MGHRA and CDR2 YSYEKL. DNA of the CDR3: TGCGCCAGCCATACCCCTGGGAGGCGGCATGGCTACACCTTC. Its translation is CASHTPGRRHGYTF.

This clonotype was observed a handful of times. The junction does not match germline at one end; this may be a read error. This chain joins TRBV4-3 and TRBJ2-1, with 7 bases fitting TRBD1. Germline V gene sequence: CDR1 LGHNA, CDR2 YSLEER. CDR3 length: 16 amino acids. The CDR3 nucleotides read TGCGCCAGCAGCCAAGATGGGACAGCCTCCTACAATGGGCAGTTCTTC. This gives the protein CASSQDGTASYNGQFF.

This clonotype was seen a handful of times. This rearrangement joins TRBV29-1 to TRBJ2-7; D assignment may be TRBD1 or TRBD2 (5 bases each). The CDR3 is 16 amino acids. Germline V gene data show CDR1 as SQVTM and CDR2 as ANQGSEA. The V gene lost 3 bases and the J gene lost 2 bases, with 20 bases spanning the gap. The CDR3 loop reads CSVDSTGALDTYEQYF. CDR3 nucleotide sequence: TGCAGCGTTGACTCAACCGGGGCGCTAGACACCTACGAGCAGTACTTC.

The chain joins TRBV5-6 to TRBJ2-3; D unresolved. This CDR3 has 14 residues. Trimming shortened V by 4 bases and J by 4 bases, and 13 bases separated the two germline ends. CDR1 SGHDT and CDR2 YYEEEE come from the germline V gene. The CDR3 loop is CASSPRRFPDTQYF. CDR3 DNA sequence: TGTGCCAGCAGCCCACGTCGGTTCCCAGATACGCAGTATTTT.

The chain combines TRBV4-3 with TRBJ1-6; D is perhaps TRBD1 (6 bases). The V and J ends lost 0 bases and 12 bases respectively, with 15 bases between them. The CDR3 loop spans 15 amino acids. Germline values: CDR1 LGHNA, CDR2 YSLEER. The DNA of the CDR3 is TGCGCCAGCAGCCAAGATTGGGACACCGGTGGACCCCTCCACTTT. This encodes CASSQDWDTGGPLHF.

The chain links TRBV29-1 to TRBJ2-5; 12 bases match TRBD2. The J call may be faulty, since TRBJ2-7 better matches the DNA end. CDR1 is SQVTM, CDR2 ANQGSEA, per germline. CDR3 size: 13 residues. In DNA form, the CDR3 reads TGCAGCGTTGAGCTAGCGGGAGGGGGCGAGCAGTACTTC. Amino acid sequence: CSVELAGGGEQYF.

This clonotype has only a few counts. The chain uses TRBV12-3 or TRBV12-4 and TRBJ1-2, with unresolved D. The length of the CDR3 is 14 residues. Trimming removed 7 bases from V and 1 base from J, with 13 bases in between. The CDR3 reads CASTPSNGNYGYTF. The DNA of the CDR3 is TGTGCCAGCACTCCTTCCAACGGTAACTATGGCTACACCTTC.

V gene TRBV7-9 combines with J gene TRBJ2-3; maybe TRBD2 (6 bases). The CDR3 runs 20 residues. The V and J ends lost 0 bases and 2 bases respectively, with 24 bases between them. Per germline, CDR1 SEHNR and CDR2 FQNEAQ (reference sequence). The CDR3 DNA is TGTGCCAGCAGCTTAGCCCCCTTACTCAGGAGGGCCGTCTCCACAGATACGCAGTATTTT. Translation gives CASSLAPLLRRAVSTDTQYF. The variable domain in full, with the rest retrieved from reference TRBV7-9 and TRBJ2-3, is DTGVSQNPRHKITKRGQNVTFRCDPISEHNRLYWYRQTLGQGPEFLTYFQNEAQLEKSRLLSDRFSAERPKGSFSTLEIQRTEQGDSAMYLCASSLAPLLRRAVSTDTQYFGPGTRLTVL.

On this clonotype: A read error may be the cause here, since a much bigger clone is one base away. CDR3: CASSSRRAGVETDTQYF. DNA of the CDR3: TGTGCCAGCAGCTCCCGGCGAGCGGGAGTAGAAACAGATACGCAGTATTTT. The V call is TRBV7-8, the J call TRBJ2-3, with 8 bases identical to TRBD2. V lost 4 bases and J lost 3; bases outside the gene matches: 12. This CDR3 has 17 residues. Germline V gives CDR1 SGHVS, CDR2 FQNEAQ.

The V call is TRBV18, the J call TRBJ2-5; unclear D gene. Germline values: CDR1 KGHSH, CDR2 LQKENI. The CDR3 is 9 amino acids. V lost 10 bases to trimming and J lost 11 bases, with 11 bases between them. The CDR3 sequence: CAIPYKQYF. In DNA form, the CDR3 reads TGTGCCATCCCATACAAGCAGTACTTC.

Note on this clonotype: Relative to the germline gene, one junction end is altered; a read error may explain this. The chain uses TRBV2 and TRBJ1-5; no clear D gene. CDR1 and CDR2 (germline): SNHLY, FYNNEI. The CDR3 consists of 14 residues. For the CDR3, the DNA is TGTGCCAGCACCGTGGGAGGGAGCAATCAGCCCCAACATTTT. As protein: CASTVGGSNQPQHF.

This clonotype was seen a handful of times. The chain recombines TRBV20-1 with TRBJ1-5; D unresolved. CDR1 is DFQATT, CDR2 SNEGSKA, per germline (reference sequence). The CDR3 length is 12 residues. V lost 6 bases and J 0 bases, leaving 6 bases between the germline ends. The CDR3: CSAVNSNQPQHF. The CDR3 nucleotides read TGCAGTGCGGTTAATAGCAATCAGCCCCAGCATTTT.

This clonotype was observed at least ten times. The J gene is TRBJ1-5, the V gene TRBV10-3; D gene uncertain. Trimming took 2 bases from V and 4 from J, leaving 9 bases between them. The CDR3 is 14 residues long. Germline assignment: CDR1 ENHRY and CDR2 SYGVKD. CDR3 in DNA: TGTGCCATCAGTGAGGAGGAGGCGAATCAGCCCCAGCATTTT. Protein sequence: CAISEEEANQPQHF.

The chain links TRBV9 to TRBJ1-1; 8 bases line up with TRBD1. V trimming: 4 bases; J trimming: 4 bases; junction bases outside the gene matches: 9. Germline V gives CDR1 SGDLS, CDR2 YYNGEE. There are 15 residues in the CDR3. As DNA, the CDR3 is TGTGCCAGCAGCCTTCGACAGGGGAGGAGCACTGAAGCTTTCTTT. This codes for CASSLRQGRSTEAFF.

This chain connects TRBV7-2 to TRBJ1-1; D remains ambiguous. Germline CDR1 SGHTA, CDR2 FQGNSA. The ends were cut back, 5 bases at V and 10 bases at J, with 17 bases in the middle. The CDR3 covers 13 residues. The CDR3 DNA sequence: TGTGCCAGCAGCCAAGAGTACGCTGGGGTAGCTTTCTTT. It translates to CASSQEYAGVAFF.